One and the same sample provided the 4 T cell receptor beta chains below, sequenced in a study of CD8 T cells in ankylosing spondylitis. From the 5' RACE reads, TCRdb called clonotypes with MiXCR, one entry per CDR3 protein. The sample comprises roughly 130,000 distinct CDR3 sequences, roughly 8.8% of which are singletons, and approximately 6.8% rests with the top ten. What was sequenced was synovial fluid, either unsorted or a sorted T cell fraction (not recorded which). The receptors shown here come from a male donor with ankylosing spondylitis.

This clonotype was counted many times. The chain is built from TRBV20-1 and TRBJ2-1; 10 bases line up with TRBD2. CDR1 is DFQATT, CDR2 SNEGSKA, per germline (reference sequence). The CDR3 spans 14 residues. The junction had 3 bases not matched to a gene; V was cut back by 3 bases and J by 4 bases. CDR3 sequence: CSASPGLAYNEQFF. The DNA of the CDR3 is TGCAGTGCTAGCCCGGGACTAGCGTACAATGAGCAGTTCTTC.

At least ten counts were recorded for this clonotype. The V and J genes are TRBV20-1 and TRBJ2-1, with D perhaps TRBD2 (6 bases). The V and J ends lost 3 bases and 6 bases respectively, with 9 bases between them. CDR1 and CDR2 from the germline V gene are DFQATT and SNEGSKA (reference sequence). CDR3 length: 12 amino acids. CDR3 residues: CSASGSFNEQFF. The CDR3 DNA follows: TGCAGTGCTAGCGGGAGTTTCAATGAGCAGTTCTTC.

This clonotype was detected many times. One junction end does not reproduce the germline sequence, and a read error may be involved. The chain links TRBV7-7 to TRBJ2-1, with 10 bases matching TRBD1. The CDR3 loop spans 15 amino acids. CDR1 SSHAT and CDR2 FNYEAQ come from the germline V gene (reference sequence). CDR3 sequence reads: CASSWGGDRGDEQFF. CDR3 sequence (DNA): TGTGCTAGCAGCTGGGGGGGGGACAGGGGTGATGAGCAGTTCTTC.

This clonotype was observed a handful of times. The rearrangement uses TRBV9 and TRBJ2-1; D is unresolved. V was trimmed by 1 base and J by 6 bases, leaving 11 bases between them. The germline CDR1 and CDR2 sequences are SGDLS and YYNGEE. This CDR3 comprises 14 residues. The CDR3 DNA follows: TGTGCCAGCAGCGTAATGGGGTCGGGCAATGAGCAGTTCTTC. It encodes CASSVMGSGNEQFF.